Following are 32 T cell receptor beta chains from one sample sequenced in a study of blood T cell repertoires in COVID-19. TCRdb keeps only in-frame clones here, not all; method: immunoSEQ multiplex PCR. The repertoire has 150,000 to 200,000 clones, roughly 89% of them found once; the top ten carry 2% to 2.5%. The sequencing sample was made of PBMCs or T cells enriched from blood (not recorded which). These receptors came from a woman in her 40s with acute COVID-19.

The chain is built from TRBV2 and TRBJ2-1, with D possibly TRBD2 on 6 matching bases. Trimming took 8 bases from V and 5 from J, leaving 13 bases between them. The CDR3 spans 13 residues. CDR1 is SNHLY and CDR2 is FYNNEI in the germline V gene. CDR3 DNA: TGTGCCAGCCTGGATACGGGAGACAATGAGCAGTTCTTC. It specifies CASLDTGDNEQFF.

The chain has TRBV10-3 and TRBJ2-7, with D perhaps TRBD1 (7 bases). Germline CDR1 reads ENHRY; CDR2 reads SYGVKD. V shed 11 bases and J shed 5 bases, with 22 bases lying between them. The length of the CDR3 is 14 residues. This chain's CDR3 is CAAGEARGRDEQYF. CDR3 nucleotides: TGTGCCGCTGGGGAGGCCAGGGGGAGAGACGAGCAGTACTTC.

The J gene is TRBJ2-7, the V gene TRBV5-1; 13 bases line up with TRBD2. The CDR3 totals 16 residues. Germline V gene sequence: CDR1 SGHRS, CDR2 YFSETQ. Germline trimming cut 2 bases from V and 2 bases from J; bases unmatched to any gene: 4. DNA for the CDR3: TGCGCCAGCAGCTTCTCGACTAGCGGGGGGACCTACGAGCAGTACTTC. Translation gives CASSFSTSGGTYEQYF.

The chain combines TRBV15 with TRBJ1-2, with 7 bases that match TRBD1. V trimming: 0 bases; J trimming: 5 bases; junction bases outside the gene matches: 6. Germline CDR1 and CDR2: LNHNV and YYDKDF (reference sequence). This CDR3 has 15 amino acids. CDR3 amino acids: CATSRERTGEYGYTF. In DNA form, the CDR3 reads TGTGCCACCAGCAGAGAGCGGACAGGCGAATATGGCTACACCTTC.

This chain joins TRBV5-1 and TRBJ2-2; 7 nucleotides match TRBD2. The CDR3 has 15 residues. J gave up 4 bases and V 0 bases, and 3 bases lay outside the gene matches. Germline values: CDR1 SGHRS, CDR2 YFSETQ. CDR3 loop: CASSLDPGGTGELFF. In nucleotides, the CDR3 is TGCGCCAGCAGCTTGGATCCGGGGGGCACCGGGGAGCTGTTTTTT.

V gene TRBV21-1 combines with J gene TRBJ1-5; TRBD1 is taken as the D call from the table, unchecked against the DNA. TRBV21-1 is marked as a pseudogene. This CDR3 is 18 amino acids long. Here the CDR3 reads CASSKETGTGYNNQPQHF. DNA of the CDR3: TGTGCCAGCAGCAAGGAGACTGGGACAGGGTATAACAATCAGCCCCAGCATTTT.

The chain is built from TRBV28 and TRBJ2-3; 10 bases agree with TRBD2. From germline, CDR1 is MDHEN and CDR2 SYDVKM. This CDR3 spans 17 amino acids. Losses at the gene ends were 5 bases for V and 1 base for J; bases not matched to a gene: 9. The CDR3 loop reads CASSPLLLAGGTDTQYF. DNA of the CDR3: TGTGCCAGCAGTCCCCTCTTGCTAGCGGGGGGCACAGATACGCAGTATTTT.

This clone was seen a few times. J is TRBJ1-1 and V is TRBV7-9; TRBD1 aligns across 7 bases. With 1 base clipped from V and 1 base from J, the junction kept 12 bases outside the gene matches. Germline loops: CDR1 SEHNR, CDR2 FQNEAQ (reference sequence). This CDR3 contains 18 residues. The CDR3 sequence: CASSLGRTGERANTEAFF. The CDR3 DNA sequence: TGTGCCAGCAGCTTAGGGAGAACAGGGGAAAGGGCGAACACTGAAGCTTTCTTT.

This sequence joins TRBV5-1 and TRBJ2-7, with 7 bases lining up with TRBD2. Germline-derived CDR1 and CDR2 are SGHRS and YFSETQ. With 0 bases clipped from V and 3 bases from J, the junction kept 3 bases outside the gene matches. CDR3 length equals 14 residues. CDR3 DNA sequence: TGCGCCAGCAGCTTGGCCTCGGGGGGCTACGAGCAGTACTTC. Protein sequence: CASSLASGGYEQYF.

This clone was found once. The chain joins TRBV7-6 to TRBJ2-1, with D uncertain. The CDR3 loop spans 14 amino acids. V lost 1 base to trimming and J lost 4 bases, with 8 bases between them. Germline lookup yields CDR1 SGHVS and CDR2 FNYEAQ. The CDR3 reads CASSLGPIYNEQFF. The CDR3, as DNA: TGTGCCAGCAGCTTAGGTCCAATTTACAATGAGCAGTTCTTC.

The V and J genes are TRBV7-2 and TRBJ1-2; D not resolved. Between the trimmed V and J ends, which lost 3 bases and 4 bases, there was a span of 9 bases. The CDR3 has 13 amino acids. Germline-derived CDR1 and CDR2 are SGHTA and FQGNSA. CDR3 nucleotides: TGTGCCAGCAGCTTCGGGTCCACCTATGGCTACACCTTC. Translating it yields CASSFGSTYGYTF.

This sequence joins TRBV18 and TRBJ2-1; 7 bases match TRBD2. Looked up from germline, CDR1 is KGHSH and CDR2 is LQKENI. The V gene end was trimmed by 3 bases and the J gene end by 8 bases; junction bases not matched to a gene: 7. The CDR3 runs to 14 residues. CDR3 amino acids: CASSPRRLADEQFF. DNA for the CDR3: TGTGCCAGCTCACCCAGGAGACTAGCCGATGAGCAGTTCTTC.

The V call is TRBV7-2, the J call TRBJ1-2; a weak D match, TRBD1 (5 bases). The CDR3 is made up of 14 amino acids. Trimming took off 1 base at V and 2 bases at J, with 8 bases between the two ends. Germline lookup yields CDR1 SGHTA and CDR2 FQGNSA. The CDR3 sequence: CASSLEGANYGYTF. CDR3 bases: TGTGCCAGCAGCTTAGAAGGGGCGAACTATGGCTACACCTTC.

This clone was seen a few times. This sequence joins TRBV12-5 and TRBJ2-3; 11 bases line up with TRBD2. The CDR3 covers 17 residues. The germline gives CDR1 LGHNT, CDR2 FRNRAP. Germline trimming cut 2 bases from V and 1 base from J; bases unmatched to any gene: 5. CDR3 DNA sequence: TGTGCTAGTGGTTTGACAGGGACTAGCGGTCGCACAGATACGCAGTATTTT. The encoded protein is CASGLTGTSGRTDTQYF.

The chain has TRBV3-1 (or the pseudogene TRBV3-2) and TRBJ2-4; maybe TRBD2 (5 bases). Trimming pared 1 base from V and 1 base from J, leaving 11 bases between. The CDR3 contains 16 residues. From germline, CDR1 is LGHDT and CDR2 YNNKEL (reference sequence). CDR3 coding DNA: TGTGCCAGCAGCCAAGTGGGGAGAGGCGCCAAAAACATTCAGTACTTC. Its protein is CASSQVGRGAKNIQYF.

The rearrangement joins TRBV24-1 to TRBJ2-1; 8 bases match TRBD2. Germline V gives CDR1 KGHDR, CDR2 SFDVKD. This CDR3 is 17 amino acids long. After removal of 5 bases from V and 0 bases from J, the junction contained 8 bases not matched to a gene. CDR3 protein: CATSAGGAGGSYNEQFF. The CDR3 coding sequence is TGTGCCACCAGTGCCGGCGGGGCGGGAGGCTCCTACAATGAGCAGTTCTTC.

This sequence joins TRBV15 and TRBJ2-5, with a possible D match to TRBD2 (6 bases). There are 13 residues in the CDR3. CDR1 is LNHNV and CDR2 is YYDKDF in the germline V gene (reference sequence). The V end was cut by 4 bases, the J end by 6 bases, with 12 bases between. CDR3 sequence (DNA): TGTGCCACCAGCAACCCGGGAGTGAAGACCCAGTACTTC. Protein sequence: CATSNPGVKTQYF.

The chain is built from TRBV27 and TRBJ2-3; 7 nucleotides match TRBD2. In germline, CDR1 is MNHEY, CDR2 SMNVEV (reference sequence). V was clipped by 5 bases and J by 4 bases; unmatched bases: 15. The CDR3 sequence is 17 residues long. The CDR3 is CASSPSSGRGFPDTQYF. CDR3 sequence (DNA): TGTGCCAGCAGTCCATCCTCGGGGCGGGGGTTCCCAGATACGCAGTATTTT.

The CDR3 spells CASSQTQRDATNEKLFF. The CDR3 DNA follows: TGCGCCAGCAGCCAAACACAGAGAGATGCAACTAATGAAAAACTGTTTTTT. The chain couples TRBV4-1 to TRBJ1-4; D unclear. The CDR3 spans 17 residues. The germline V and J ends were trimmed by 2 bases and 0 bases, with 13 bases remaining between them. CDR1 is MGHRA and CDR2 is YSYEKL in the germline V gene.

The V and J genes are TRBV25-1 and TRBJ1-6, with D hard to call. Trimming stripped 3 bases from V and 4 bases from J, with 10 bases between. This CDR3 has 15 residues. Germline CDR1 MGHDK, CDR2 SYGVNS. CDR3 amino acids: CASSDSGRYNSPLHF. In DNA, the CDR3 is TGTGCCAGCAGTGACAGTGGGCGATATAATTCACCCCTCCACTTT.

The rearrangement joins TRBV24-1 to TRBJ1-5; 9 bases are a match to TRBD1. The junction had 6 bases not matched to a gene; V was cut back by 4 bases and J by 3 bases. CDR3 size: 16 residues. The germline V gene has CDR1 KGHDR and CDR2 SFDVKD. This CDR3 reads CATSDGDRDDNQPQHF. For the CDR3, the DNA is TGTGCCACCAGTGACGGGGACAGGGATGACAATCAGCCCCAGCATTTT.

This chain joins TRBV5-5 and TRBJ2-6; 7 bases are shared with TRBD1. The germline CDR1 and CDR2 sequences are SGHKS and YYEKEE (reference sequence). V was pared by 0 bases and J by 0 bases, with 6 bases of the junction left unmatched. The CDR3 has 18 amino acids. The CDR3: CASSLAGTAISGANVLTF. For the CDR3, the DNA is TGTGCCAGCAGCTTGGCCGGGACAGCCATCTCTGGGGCCAACGTCCTGACTTTC.

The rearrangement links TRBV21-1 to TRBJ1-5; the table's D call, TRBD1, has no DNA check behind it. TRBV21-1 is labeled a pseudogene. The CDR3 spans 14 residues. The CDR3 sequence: CASSVGGSNQPQHF. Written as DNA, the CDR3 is TGTGCCAGTAGCGTTGGTGGCTCGAATCAGCCCCAGCATTTT.

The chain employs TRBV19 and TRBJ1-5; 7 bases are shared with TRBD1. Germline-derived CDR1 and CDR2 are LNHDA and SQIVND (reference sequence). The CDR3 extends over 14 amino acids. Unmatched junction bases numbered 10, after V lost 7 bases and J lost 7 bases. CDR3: CASTPLQGGQPQHF. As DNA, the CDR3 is TGTGCCAGTACCCCCCTGCAGGGGGGCCAGCCCCAGCATTTT. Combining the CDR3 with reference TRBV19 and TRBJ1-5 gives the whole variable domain DGGITQSPKYLFRKEGQNVTLSCEQNLNHDAMYWYRQDPGQGLRLIYYSQIVNDFQKGDIAEGYSVSREKKESFPLTVTSAQKNPTAFYLCASTPLQGGQPQHFGDGTRLSIL.

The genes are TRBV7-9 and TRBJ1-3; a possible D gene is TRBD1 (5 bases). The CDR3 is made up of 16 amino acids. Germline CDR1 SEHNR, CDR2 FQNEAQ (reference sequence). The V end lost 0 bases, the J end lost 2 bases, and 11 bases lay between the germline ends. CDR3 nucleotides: TGTGCCAGCAGCTTAGCGGGGCGCAGGGCTGGAAACACCATATATTTT. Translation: CASSLAGRRAGNTIYF. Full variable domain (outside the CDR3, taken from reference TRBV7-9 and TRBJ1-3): DTGVSQNPRHKITKRGQNVTFRCDPISEHNRLYWYRQTLGQGPEFLTYFQNEAQLEKSRLLSDRFSAERPKGSFSTLEIQRTEQGDSAMYLCASSLAGRRAGNTIYFGEGSWLTVV.

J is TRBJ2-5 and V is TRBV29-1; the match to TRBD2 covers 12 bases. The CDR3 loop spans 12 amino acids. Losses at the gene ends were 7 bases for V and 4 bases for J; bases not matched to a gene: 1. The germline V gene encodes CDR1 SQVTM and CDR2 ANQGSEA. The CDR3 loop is CSGGLAGETQYF. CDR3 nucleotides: TGCAGCGGGGGACTAGCGGGAGAGACCCAGTACTTC.

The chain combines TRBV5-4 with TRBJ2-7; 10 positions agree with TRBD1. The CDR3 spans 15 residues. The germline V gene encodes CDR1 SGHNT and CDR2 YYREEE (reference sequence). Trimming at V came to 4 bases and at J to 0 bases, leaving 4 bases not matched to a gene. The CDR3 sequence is CASSLGQGSSYEQYF. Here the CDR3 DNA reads TGTGCCAGCAGCCTGGGACAGGGGAGCTCCTACGAGCAGTACTTC.

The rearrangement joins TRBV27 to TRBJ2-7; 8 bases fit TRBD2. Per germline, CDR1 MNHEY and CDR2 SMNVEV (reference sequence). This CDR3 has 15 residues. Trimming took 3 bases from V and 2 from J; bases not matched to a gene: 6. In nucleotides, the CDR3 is TGTGCCAGCAGTTTGACAGCGGGGGAGACCTACGAGCAGTACTTC. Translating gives CASSLTAGETYEQYF.

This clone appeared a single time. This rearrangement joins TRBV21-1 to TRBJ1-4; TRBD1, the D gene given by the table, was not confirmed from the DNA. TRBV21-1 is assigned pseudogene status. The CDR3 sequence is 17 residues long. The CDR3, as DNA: TGTGCCAGCAGCAAAGAGGATTTGTGGCAGGGAAACGAAAAACTGTTTTTT. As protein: CASSKEDLWQGNEKLFF.

The CDR3 nucleotides read TGCGCCAGCAGCTCTTTAGCACCTCCAGAGACCCAGTACTTC. This sequence encodes CASSSLAPPETQYF. The rearrangement links TRBV5-1 to TRBJ2-5, with unresolved D. V was clipped by 3 bases and J by 4 bases, with 13 bases between them. This CDR3 has 14 residues. Germline V lookup: CDR1 SGHRS, CDR2 YFSETQ.

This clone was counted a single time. In DNA form, the CDR3 reads TGCGCCAGCAGCTCGGGACAGAGATATGGCTACACCTTC. Its translation is CASSSGQRYGYTF. J is TRBJ1-2 and V is TRBV5-1, with 7 bases that match TRBD1. After removal of 3 bases from V and 5 bases from J, the junction contained 4 bases not matched to a gene. From germline, CDR1 is SGHRS and CDR2 YFSETQ. The CDR3 is 13 amino acids.

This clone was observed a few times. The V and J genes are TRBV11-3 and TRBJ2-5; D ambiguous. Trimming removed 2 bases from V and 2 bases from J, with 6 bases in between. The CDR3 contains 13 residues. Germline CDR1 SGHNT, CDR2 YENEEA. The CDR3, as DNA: TGTGCCAGCAGCTTAAGTCAGCAAGAGACCCAGTACTTC. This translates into CASSLSQQETQYF.